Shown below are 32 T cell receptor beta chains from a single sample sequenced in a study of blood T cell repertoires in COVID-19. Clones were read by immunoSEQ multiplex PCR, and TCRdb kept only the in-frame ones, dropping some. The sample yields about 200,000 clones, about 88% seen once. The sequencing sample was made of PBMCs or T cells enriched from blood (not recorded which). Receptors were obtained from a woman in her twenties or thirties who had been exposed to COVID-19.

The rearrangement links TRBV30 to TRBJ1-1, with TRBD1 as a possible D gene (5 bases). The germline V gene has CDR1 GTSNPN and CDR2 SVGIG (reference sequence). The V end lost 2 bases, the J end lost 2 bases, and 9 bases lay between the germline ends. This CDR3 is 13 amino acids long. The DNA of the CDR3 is TGTGCCTGGAGTAAAGGGGATAACACTGAAGCTTTCTTT. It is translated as CAWSKGDNTEAFF.

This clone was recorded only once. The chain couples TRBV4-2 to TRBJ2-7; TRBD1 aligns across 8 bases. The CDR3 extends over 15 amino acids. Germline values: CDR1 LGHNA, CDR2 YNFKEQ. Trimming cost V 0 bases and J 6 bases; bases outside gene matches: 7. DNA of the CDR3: TGTGCCAGCAGCCAAGATTCCAGGGGGCGGCGCGAGCAGTACTTC. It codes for CASSQDSRGRREQYF.

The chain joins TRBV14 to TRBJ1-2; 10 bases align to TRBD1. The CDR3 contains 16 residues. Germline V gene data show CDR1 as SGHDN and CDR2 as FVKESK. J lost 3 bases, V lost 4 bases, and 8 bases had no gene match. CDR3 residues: CASSRRQGAFDYGYTF. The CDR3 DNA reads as TGTGCCAGCAGCCGACGACAGGGGGCTTTCGACTATGGCTACACCTTC.

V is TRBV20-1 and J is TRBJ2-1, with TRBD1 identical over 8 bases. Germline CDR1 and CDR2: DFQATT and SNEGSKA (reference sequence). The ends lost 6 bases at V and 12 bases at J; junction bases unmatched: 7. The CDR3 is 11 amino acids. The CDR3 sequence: CSADRASGQFF. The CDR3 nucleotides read TGCAGTGCGGACAGGGCCTCCGGGCAGTTCTTC.

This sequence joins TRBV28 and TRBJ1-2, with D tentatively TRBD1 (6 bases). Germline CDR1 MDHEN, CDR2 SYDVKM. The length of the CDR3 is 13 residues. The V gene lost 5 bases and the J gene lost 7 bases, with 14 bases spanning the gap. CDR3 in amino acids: CASSPGGHSGYTF. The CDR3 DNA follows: TGTGCCAGCAGTCCCGGGGGGCATAGTGGCTACACCTTC.

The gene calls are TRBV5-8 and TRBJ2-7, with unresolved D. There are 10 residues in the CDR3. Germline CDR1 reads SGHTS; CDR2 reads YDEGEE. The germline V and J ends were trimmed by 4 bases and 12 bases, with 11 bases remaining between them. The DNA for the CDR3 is TGTGCCAGCAGCGCCCAGGATACGTACTTC. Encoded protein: CASSAQDTYF. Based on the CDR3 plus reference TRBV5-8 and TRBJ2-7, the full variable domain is EAGVTQSPTHLIKTRGQQATLRCSPISGHTSVYWYQQALGLGLQFLLWYDEGEERNRGNFPPRFSGRQFPNYSSELNVNALELEDSALYLCASSAQDTYFGPGTRLTVT.

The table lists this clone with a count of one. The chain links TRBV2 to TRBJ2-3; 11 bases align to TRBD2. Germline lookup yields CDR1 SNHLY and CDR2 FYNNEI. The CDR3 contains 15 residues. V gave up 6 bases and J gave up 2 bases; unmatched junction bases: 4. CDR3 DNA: TGTGCCAGCAGGGGGACTAGCGGTTCCACAGATACGCAGTATTTT. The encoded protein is CASRGTSGSTDTQYF.

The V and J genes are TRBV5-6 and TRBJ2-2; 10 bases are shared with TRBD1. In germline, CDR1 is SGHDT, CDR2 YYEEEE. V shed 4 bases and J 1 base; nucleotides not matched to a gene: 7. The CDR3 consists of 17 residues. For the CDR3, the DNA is TGTGCCAGCAGCAATCTCCGGGACAGGGGGAACACCGGGGAGCTGTTTTTT. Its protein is CASSNLRDRGNTGELFF. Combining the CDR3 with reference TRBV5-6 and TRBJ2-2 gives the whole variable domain DAGVTQSPTHLIKTRGQQVTLRCSPKSGHDTVSWYQQALGQGPQFIFQYYEEEERQRGNFPDRFSGHQFPNYSSELNVNALLLGDSALYLCASSNLRDRGNTGELFFGEGSRLTVL.

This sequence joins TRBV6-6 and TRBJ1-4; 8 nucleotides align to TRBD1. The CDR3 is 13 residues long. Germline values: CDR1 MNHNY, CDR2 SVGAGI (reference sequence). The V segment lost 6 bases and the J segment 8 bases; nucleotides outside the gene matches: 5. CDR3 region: CASSRTGWEKLFF. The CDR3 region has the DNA TGTGCCAGCAGCCGGACAGGGTGGGAAAAACTGTTTTTT.

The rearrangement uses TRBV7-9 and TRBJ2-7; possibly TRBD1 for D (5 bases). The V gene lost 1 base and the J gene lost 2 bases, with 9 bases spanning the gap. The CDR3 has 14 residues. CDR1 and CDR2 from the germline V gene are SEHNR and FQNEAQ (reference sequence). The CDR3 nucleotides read TGTGCCAGCAGCTTAGGACAGATTCCCTACGAGCAGTACTTC. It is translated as CASSLGQIPYEQYF. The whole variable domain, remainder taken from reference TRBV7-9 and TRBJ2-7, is DTGVSQNPRHKITKRGQNVTFRCDPISEHNRLYWYRQTLGQGPEFLTYFQNEAQLEKSRLLSDRFSAERPKGSFSTLEIQRTEQGDSAMYLCASSLGQIPYEQYFGPGTRLTVT.

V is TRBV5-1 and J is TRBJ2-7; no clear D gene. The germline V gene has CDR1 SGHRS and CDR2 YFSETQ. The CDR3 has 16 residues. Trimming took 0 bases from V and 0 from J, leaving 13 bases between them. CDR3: CASSLVTVPHSYEQYF. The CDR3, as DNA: TGCGCCAGCAGCTTGGTAACTGTCCCCCACTCCTACGAGCAGTACTTC.

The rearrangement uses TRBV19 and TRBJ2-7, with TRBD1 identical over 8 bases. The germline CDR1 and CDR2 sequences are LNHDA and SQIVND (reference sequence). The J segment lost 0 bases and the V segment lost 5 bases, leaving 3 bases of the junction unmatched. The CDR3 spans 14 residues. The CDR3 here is CASSVQGGSYEQYF. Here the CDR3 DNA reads TGTGCCAGTAGTGTACAGGGGGGCTCCTACGAGCAGTACTTC.

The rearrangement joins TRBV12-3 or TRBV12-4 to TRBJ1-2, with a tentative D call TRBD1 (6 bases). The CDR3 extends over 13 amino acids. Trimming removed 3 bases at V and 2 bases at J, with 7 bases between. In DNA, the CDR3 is TGTGCCAGCAGTTTCGGGACAAACTATGGCTACACCTTC. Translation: CASSFGTNYGYTF.

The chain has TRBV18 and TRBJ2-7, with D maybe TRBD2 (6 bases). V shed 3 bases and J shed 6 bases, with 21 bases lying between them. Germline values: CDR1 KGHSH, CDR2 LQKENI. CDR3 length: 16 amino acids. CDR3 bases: TGTGCCAGCTCACCTCAGGAGGGGAGCGTTCGGGGCGAGCAGTACTTC. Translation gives CASSPQEGSVRGEQYF.

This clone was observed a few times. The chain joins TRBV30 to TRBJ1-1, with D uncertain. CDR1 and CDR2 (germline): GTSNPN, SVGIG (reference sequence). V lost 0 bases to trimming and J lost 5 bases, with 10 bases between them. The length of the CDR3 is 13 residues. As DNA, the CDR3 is TGTGCCTGGAGTGTATGGTCGGGAACTGAAGCTTTCTTT. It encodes CAWSVWSGTEAFF. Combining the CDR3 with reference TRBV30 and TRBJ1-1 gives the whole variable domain SQTIHQWPATLVQPVGSPLSLECTVEGTSNPNLYWYRQAAGRGLQLLFYSVGIGQISSEVPQNLSASRPQDRQFILSSKKLLLSDSGFYLCAWSVWSGTEAFFGQGTRLTVV.

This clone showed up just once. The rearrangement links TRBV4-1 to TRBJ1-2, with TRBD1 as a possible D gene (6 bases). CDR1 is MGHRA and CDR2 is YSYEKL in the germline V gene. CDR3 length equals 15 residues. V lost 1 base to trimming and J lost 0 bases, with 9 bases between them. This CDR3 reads CASSQGTGPNYGYTF. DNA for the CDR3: TGCGCCAGCAGCCAAGGAACAGGGCCTAACTATGGCTACACCTTC.

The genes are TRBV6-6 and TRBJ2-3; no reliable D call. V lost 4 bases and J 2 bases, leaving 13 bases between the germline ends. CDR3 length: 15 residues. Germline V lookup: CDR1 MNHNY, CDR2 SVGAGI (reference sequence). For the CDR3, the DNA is TGTGCCAGCAGTTCCCTTGGGCCTGCCACAGATACGCAGTATTTT. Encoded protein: CASSSLGPATDTQYF.

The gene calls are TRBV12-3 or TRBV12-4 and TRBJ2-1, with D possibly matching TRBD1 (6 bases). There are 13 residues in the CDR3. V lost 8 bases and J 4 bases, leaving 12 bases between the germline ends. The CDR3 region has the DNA TGTGCCAGCGGGCGAGGGGGTTACAATGAGCAGTTCTTC. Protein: CASGRGGYNEQFF.

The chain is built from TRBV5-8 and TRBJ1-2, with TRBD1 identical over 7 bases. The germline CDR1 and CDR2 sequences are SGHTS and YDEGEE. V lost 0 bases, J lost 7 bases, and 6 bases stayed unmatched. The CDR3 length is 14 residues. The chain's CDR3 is CASSLGQGGSGYTF. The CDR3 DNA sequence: TGTGCCAGCAGCTTGGGACAGGGTGGTAGTGGCTACACCTTC.

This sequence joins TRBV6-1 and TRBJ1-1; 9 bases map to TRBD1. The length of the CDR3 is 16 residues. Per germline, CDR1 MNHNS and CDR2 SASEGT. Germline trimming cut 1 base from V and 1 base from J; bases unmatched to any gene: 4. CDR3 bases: TGTGCCAGCAGTGAAGTCCCGACAGGGGGGAACACTGAAGCTTTCTTT. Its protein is CASSEVPTGGNTEAFF.

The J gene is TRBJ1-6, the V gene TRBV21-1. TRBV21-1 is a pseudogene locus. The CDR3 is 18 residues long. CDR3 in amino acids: CASSKALTRALYNSPLHF. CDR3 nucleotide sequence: TGTGCCAGCAGCAAAGCGCTTACGAGGGCCCTTTATAATTCACCCCTCCACTTT.

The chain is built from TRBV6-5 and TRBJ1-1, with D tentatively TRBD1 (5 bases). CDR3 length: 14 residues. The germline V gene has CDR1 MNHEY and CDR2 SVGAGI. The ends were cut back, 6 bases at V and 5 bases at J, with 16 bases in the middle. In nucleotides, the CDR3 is TGTGCCAGCAGCGCCGAGGAAGGGGTGACTGAAGCTTTCTTT. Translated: CASSAEEGVTEAFF.

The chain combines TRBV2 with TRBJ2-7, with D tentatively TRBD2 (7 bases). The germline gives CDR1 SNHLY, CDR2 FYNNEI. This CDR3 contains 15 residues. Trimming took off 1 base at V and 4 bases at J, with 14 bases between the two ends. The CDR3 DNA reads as TGTGCCAGCAGTGAAGACCTGGGGGGGCGGTACGAGCAGTACTTC. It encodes CASSEDLGGRYEQYF.

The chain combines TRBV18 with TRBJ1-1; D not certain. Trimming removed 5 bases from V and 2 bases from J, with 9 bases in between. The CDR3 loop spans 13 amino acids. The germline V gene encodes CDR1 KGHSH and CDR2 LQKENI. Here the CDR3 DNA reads TGTGCCAGCTCATCTGAACTAAACACTGAAGCTTTCTTT. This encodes CASSSELNTEAFF.

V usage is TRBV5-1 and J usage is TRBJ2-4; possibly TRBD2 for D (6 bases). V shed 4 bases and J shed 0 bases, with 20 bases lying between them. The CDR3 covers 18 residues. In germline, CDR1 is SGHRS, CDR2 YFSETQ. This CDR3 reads CASSGGLSPALAKNIQYF. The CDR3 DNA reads TGCGCCAGCAGCGGGGGACTTTCGCCAGCCCTAGCCAAAAACATTCAGTACTTC.

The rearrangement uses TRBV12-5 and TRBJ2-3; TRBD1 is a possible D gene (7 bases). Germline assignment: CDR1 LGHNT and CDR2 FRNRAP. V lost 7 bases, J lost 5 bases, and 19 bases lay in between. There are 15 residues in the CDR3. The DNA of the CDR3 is TGTGCTAGTGTTTCCCAGGGGGGCGCGGGAGATACGCAGTATTTT. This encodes CASVSQGGAGDTQYF.

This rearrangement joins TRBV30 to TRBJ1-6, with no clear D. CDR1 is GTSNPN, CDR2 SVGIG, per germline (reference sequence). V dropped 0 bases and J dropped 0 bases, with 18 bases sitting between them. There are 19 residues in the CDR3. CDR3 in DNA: TGTGCCTGGAGTGTACAATTTTTCCGGGAACTCTCCTATAATTCACCCCTCCACTTT. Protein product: CAWSVQFFRELSYNSPLHF. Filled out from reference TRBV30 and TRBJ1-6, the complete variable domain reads SQTIHQWPATLVQPVGSPLSLECTVEGTSNPNLYWYRQAAGRGLQLLFYSVGIGQISSEVPQNLSASRPQDRQFILSSKKLLLSDSGFYLCAWSVQFFRELSYNSPLHFGNGTRLTVT.

The CDR3 DNA sequence: TGTGCCAGCAGCTTGGGTCGGGGATTCAATGAAAAACTGTTTTTT. Amino acid sequence: CASSLGRGFNEKLFF. V is TRBV5-6 and J is TRBJ1-4; D ambiguous. V shed 0 bases and J shed 5 bases, with 11 bases lying between them. Per germline, CDR1 SGHDT and CDR2 YYEEEE. This CDR3 spans 15 amino acids.

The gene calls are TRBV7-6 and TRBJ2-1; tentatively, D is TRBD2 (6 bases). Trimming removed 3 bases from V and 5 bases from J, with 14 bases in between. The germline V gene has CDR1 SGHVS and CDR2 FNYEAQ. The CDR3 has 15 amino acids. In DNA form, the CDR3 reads TGTGCCAGCAGCTTCTCTCTGCGGGGCAACAATGAGCAGTTCTTC. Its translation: CASSFSLRGNNEQFF.

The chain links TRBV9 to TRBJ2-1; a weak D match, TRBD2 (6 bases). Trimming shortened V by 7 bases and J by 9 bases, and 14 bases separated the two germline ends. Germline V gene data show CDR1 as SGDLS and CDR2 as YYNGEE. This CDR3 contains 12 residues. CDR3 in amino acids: CASGPEGSEQFF. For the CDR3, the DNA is TGTGCCAGCGGCCCGGAGGGGAGTGAGCAGTTCTTC.

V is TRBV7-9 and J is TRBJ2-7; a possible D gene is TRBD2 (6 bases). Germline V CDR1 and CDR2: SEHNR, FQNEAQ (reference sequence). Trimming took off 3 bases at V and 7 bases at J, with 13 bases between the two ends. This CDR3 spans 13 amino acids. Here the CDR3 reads CASSFSSGEEQYF. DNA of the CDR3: TGTGCCAGCAGCTTTTCCTCGGGAGAGGAGCAGTACTTC. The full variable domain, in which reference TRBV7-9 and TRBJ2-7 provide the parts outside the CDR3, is DTGVSQNPRHKITKRGQNVTFRCDPISEHNRLYWYRQTLGQGPEFLTYFQNEAQLEKSRLLSDRFSAERPKGSFSTLEIQRTEQGDSAMYLCASSFSSGEEQYFGPGTRLTVT.

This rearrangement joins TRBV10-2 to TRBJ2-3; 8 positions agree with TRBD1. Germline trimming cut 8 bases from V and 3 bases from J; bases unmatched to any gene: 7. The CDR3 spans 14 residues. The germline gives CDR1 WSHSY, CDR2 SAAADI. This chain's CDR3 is CASGLTGGTDTQYF. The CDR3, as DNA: TGCGCCAGCGGGTTAACAGGGGGGACAGATACGCAGTATTTT.